The 16 T cell receptor beta chains presented below share a single source sample, sequenced in a study of blood T cell repertoires in COVID-19. Profiled with immunoSEQ multiplex PCR; TCRdb holds only in-frame clones, not every one. The sample yields 400,000 or so clones, approximately 90% seen once. The specimen was peripheral blood. The receptors here all came from a man aged 18-30 years with COVID-19, enrolled during active disease.

This chain uses TRBV12-3 or TRBV12-4 with TRBJ1-6; no clear D gene. The CDR3 totals 11 residues. V gave up 9 bases and J gave up 7 bases, with 7 bases separating them. The CDR3 here is CASPRNSPLHF. The CDR3 bases are TGTGCCAGTCCGAGAAATTCACCCCTCCACTTT.

The rearrangement links TRBV11-2 to TRBJ2-5, with 7 bases aligning to TRBD2. The germline CDR1 and CDR2 sequences are SGHAT and FQNNGV. V was pared by 1 base and J by 5 bases, with 7 bases of the junction left unmatched. The CDR3 covers 15 residues. DNA of the CDR3: TGTGCCAGCAGCTTAGGGCCTGGGGGGGTGGAGACCCAGTACTTC. Its protein is CASSLGPGGVETQYF.

The V gene is TRBV2, the J gene TRBJ2-1; TRBD2 aligns across 11 bases. This CDR3 comprises 15 residues. Germline CDR1 is SNHLY and CDR2 is FYNNEI. V lost 6 bases and J lost 9; bases outside the gene matches: 10. As DNA, the CDR3 is TGTGCCAGCAGACTTGGGACTAGCGGAGGGGGTGAGCAGTTCTTC. As protein: CASRLGTSGGGEQFF.

The chain couples TRBV6-4 to TRBJ2-3; D is unresolved. The ends were cut back, 6 bases at V and 0 bases at J, with 10 bases in the middle. Germline values: CDR1 MRHNA, CDR2 SNTAGT. This CDR3 comprises 14 residues. This CDR3 is CASRQHGSTDTQYF. Written as DNA, the CDR3 is TGTGCCAGCAGACAACACGGGAGCACAGATACGCAGTATTTT.

The rearrangement joins TRBV24-1 to TRBJ1-2; 12 positions agree with TRBD1. The germline gives CDR1 KGHDR, CDR2 SFDVKD. V trimming: 4 bases; J trimming: 8 bases; junction bases outside the gene matches: 7. The CDR3 runs 15 residues. The CDR3 reads CATSEGTGGRYGYTF. In DNA, the CDR3 is TGTGCCACCAGTGAAGGGACAGGGGGCAGGTACGGCTACACCTTC.

The genes are TRBV2 and TRBJ1-5; a possible D gene is TRBD1 (5 bases). Germline CDR1 is SNHLY and CDR2 is FYNNEI. Trimming left V 2 bases short and J 2 bases short, with 10 bases between. The CDR3 has 15 residues. The CDR3 sequence: CASSESGGRNQPQHF. The CDR3 DNA follows: TGTGCCAGCAGTGAAAGCGGGGGTCGCAATCAGCCCCAGCATTTT.

The chain links TRBV3-1 (or the pseudogene TRBV3-2) to TRBJ2-1; TRBD2 matches 9 bases. CDR3 length: 14 amino acids. Trimming at V came to 6 bases and at J to 4 bases, leaving 4 bases not matched to a gene. The germline V gene encodes CDR1 LGHDT and CDR2 YNNKEL (reference sequence). CDR3 nucleotides: TGTGCCAGCAGGACTAGCGGACATTACAATGAGCAGTTCTTC. Protein product: CASRTSGHYNEQFF.

V usage is TRBV5-1 and J usage is TRBJ2-1, with 12 positions matching TRBD2. The CDR3 consists of 16 residues. Germline V gene data show CDR1 as SGHRS and CDR2 as YFSETQ. V shed 4 bases and J 9 bases; nucleotides not matched to a gene: 11. The CDR3 protein is CASSPRTSGTMGEQFF. The DNA of the CDR3 is TGCGCCAGCAGCCCGCGGACTAGCGGGACTATGGGTGAGCAGTTCTTC.

This sequence joins TRBV24-1 and TRBJ2-7; the D is unclear. This CDR3 is 14 amino acids long. Per the germline V gene, CDR1 is KGHDR and CDR2 is SFDVKD. V gave up 4 bases and J gave up 6 bases, with 15 bases separating them. The CDR3 region is CATSDPRPFGEQYF. The CDR3 DNA sequence: TGTGCCACCAGTGACCCTAGGCCGTTCGGCGAGCAGTACTTC.

The chain couples TRBV6-5 to TRBJ1-2; TRBD1 aligns across 7 bases. The V and J ends lost 4 bases and 5 bases, in that order; junction bases with no gene match: 7. The CDR3 has 14 residues. The V gene's germline CDR1 is MNHEY and CDR2 SVGAGI. Here the CDR3 DNA reads TGTGCCAGCAGTTCCGCCGGGACAGCGTATGGCTACACCTTC. Residues: CASSSAGTAYGYTF.

The CDR3 reads CASSRDTTGELFF. In DNA form, the CDR3 reads TGTGCCAGCAGTAGAGACACCACCGGGGAGCTGTTTTTT. V and J are TRBV6-6 and TRBJ2-2; no firm D call. Germline V gene sequence: CDR1 MNHNY, CDR2 SVGAGI (reference sequence). V dropped 5 bases and J dropped 4 bases, with 8 bases sitting between them. The CDR3 is 13 residues long.

A single count supports this clone. The chain recombines TRBV30 with TRBJ1-1; D ambiguous. The V end lost 2 bases, the J end lost 1 base, and 11 bases lay between the germline ends. The CDR3 length is 14 residues. CDR1 and CDR2 from the germline V gene are GTSNPN and SVGIG (reference sequence). The CDR3 coding sequence is TGTGCCTGGAGTCGACAAACACCGAACACTGAAGCTTTCTTT. Amino acid sequence: CAWSRQTPNTEAFF.

V and J are TRBV11-2 and TRBJ1-6; tentative D call: TRBD1 (6 bases). V lost 0 bases and J 3 bases, leaving 15 bases between the germline ends. The CDR3 has 18 amino acids. CDR1 and CDR2 (germline): SGHAT, FQNNGV. The CDR3 DNA reads TGTGCCAGCAGCTTAGATTTGGCAGGGGCGGGCTATAATTCACCCCTCCACTTT. Protein: CASSLDLAGAGYNSPLHF. The full variable domain, with the rest looked up from reference TRBV11-2 and TRBJ1-6, is EAGVAQSPRYKIIEKRQSVAFWCNPISGHATLYWYQQILGQGPKLLIQFQNNGVVDDSQLPKDRFSAERLKGVDSTLKIQPAKLEDSAVYLCASSLDLAGAGYNSPLHFGNGTRLTVT.

V is TRBV30 and J is TRBJ2-3; 8 bases are shared with TRBD2. Per the germline V gene, CDR1 is GTSNPN and CDR2 is SVGIG (reference sequence). The CDR3 runs 15 residues. V was pared by 5 bases and J by 2 bases, with 9 bases of the junction left unmatched. CDR3 nucleotides: TGTGCCTGGGTCCTACTAGCGGAGTACACAGATACGCAGTATTTT. It yields the protein CAWVLLAEYTDTQYF.

The rearrangement uses TRBV4-1 and TRBJ2-1; D possibly corresponds to TRBD2 (5 bases). Between the trimmed V and J ends, which lost 0 bases and 4 bases, there was a span of 13 bases. CDR3 length: 16 residues. The germline V gene has CDR1 MGHRA and CDR2 YSYEKL. The CDR3 protein is CASSQDERPTYNEQFF. As DNA, the CDR3 is TGCGCCAGCAGCCAAGATGAGCGGCCTACATACAATGAGCAGTTCTTC.

To note about this clone: Only one base separates this from a far larger clonotype, so it likely reflects a read error. The V and J genes are TRBV7-9 and TRBJ1-3, with D unresolved. The V gene lost 6 bases and the J gene lost 2 bases, with 5 bases spanning the gap. The V gene's germline CDR1 is SEHNR and CDR2 FQNEAQ (reference sequence). This CDR3 comprises 12 residues. Here the CDR3 DNA reads TGTGCCAGCAGTCCGGCTGGAAACACCATATATTTT. Translated, it gives CASSPAGNTIYF.